This T cell receptor beta chain was retrieved from a study of blood T cell repertoires in COVID-19. Study background: Samples taken during acute and convalescent COVID-19 were collected in the United States, Italy and Spain.

The V and J ends lost 6 bases and 0 bases respectively, with 13 bases between them. This CDR3 has 15 amino acids. Germline V gene data show CDR1 as LNHDA and CDR2 as SQIVND (reference sequence). TCRdb keeps only in-frame clones here, not all; method: immunoSEQ multiplex PCR. The profile covers some 150,000 clones, with 80% to 85% appearing a single time and less than 4.5% taken by the ten largest. The clonotype comes from a woman aged 80 or over with acute or convalescent COVID-19. V and J are TRBV19 and TRBJ2-3; TRBD2 might be the D (6 bases). The specimen was peripheral blood. This CDR3 is CASRQAGFSTDTQYF. CDR3 DNA sequence: TGTGCCAGTAGGCAGGCGGGATTTAGCACAGATACGCAGTATTTT. Full variable domain (rest looked up from reference TRBV19 and TRBJ2-3): DGGITQSPKYLFRKEGQNVTLSCEQNLNHDAMYWYRQDPGQGLRLIYYSQIVNDFQKGDIAEGYSVSREKKESFPLTVTSAQKNPTAFYLCASRQAGFSTDTQYFGPGTRLTVL.